This T cell receptor (beta chain) was retrieved from a study of T cell responses to AZD1222 COVID-19 vaccine. Findings and caveats of the study: Donors in the cohort were predominantly white British and more often female, and clonal diversity was possibly underestimated.

Produced via immunoSEQ multiplex PCR; TCRdb's table is partial and in-frame only. The sample lists roughly 150,000 clones, about 88% seen once, with over 3% in the top ten. Germline-derived CDR1 and CDR2 are LNHDA and SQIVND (reference sequence). The trim removed 6 bases at V and 3 bases at J, leaving 8 bases unmatched. CDR3 size: 16 residues. The table lists this clone with a count of one. Its antigen is currently unknown. Sequenced material: peripheral blood, taken 28 days after the second AZD1222 dose. V usage is TRBV19 and J usage is TRBJ2-3; TRBD2 aligns across 11 bases. This clonotype was obtained from an adult who received the AZD1222 COVID-19 vaccine. This CDR3 reads CASSSLAGGETDTQYF. CDR3 bases: TGTGCCAGTAGCTCTCTAGCGGGGGGAGAAACAGATACGCAGTATTTT.